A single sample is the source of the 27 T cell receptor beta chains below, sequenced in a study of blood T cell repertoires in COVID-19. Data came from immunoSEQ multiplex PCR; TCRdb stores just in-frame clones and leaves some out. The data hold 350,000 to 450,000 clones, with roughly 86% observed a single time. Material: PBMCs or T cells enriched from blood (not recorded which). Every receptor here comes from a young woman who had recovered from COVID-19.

CDR3 bases: TGTGCCAGCAGTGAAGTTATGAACACTGAAGCTTTCTTT. It translates to CASSEVMNTEAFF. This chain uses TRBV2 with TRBJ1-1; D is undetermined. This CDR3 contains 13 residues. Germline CDR1 is SNHLY and CDR2 is FYNNEI. Trimming stripped 1 base from V and 0 bases from J, with 3 bases between.

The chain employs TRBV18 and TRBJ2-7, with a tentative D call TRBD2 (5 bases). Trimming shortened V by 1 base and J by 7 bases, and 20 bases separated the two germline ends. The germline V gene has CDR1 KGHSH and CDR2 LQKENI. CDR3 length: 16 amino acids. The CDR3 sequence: CASSPQSGYVRGEQYF. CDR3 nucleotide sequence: TGTGCCAGCTCACCACAGTCCGGGTATGTACGAGGGGAGCAGTACTTC.

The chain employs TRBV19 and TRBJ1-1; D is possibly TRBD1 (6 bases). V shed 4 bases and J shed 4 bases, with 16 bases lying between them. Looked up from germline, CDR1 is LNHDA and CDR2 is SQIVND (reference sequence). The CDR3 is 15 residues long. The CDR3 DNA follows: TGTGCCAGTAGTACGCACAGGGTTGCTGGCACTGAAGCTTTCTTT. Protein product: CASSTHRVAGTEAFF.

CDR3 amino acids: CASSRPGQGAYEQFF. The DNA for the CDR3 is TGTGCCAGCTCACGCCCGGGACAGGGGGCTTATGAGCAGTTCTTC. This chain links TRBV18 with TRBJ2-1; 12 positions agree with TRBD1. CDR3 length: 15 residues. With 4 bases clipped from V and 8 bases from J, the junction kept 6 bases outside the gene matches. Germline V gene lookup returns CDR1 KGHSH and CDR2 LQKENI. The entire variable domain, with the rest obtained from reference TRBV18 and TRBJ2-1, is as follows: NAGVMQNPRHLVRRRGQEARLRCSPMKGHSHVYWYRQLPEEGLKFMVYLQKENIIDESGMPKERFSAEFPKEGPSILRIQQVVRGDSAAYFCASSRPGQGAYEQFFGPGTRLTVL.

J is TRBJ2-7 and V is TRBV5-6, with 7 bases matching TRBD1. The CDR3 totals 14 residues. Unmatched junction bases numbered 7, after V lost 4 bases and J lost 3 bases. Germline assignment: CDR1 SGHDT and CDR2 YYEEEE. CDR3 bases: TGTGCCAGCAGCGGGGCAGGGGGACACTACGAGCAGTACTTC. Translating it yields CASSGAGGHYEQYF.

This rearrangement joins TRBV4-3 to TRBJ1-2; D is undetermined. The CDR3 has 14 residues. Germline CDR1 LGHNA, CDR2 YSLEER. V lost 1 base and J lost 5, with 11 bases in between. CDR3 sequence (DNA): TGCGCCAGCAGCCAAGGGGTTTCGGGGTATGGCTACACCTTC. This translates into CASSQGVSGYGYTF.

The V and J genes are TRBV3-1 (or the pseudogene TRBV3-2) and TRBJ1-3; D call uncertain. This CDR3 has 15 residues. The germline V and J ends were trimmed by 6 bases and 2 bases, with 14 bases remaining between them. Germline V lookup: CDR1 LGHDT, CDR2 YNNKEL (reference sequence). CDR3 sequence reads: CASSHFRSAGNTIYF. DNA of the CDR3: TGTGCCAGCAGTCATTTCAGGTCGGCTGGAAACACCATATATTTT.

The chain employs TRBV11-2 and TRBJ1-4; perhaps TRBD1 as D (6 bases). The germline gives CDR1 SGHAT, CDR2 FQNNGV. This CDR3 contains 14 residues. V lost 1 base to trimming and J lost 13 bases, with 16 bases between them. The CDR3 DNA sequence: TGTGCCAGCAGCTTAGTTCACAGGGACGTGGGACTGTTTTTT. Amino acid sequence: CASSLVHRDVGLFF.

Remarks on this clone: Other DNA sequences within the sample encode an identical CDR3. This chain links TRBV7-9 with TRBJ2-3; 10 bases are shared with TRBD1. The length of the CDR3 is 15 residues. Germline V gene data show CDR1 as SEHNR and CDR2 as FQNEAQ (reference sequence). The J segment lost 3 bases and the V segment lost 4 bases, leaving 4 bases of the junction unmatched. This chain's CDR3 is CASSSGTGVTDTQYF. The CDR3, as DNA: TGTGCCAGCAGCTCCGGGACAGGGGTGACAGATACGCAGTATTTT.

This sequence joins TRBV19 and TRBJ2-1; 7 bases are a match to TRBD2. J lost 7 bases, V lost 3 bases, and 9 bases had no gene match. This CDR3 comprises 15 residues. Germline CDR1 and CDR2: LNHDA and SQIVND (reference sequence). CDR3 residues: CASSIGAGLRNEQFF. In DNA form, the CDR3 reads TGTGCCAGTAGTATCGGAGCGGGACTTAGAAATGAGCAGTTCTTC.

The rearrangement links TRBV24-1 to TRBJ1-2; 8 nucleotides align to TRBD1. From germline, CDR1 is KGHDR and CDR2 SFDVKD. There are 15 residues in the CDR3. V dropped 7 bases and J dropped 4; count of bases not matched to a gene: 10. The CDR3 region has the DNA TGTGCCACCAGCGATCGAAATGGACAGGGCTATGGCTACACCTTC. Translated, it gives CATSDRNGQGYGYTF.

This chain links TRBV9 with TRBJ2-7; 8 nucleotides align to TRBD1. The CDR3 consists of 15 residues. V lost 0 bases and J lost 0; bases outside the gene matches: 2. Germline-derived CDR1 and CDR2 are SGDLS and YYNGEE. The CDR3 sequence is CASSVDGQGSYEQYF. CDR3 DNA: TGTGCCAGCAGCGTAGACGGACAGGGCTCCTACGAGCAGTACTTC.

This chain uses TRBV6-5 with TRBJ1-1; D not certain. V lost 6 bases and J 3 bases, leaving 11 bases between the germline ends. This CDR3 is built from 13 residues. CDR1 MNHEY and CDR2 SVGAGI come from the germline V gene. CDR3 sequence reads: CASSPRQHTEAFF. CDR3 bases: TGTGCCAGCAGCCCGAGGCAACACACTGAAGCTTTCTTT.

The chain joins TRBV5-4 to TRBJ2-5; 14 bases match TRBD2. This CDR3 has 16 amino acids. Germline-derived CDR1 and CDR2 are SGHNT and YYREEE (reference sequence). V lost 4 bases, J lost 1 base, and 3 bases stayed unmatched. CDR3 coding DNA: TGTGCCAGCAGCACTGGACTAGCGGGGGGCCAAGAGACCCAGTACTTC. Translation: CASSTGLAGGQETQYF. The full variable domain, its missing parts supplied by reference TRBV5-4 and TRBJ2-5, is ETGVTQSPTHLIKTRGQQVTLRCSSQSGHNTVSWYQQALGQGPQFIFQYYREEENGRGNFPPRFSGLQFPNYSSELNVNALELDDSALYLCASSTGLAGGQETQYFGPGTRLLVL.

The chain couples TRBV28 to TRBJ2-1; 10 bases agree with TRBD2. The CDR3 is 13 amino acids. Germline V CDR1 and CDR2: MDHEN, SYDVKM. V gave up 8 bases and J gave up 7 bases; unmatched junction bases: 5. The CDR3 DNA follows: TGTGCCAGCGGACTAGCGGAAATAAATGAGCAGTTCTTC. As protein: CASGLAEINEQFF.

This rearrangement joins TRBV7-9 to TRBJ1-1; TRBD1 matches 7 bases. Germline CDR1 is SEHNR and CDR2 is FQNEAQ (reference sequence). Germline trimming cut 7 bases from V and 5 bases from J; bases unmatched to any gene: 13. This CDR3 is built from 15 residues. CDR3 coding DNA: TGTGCCAGCACCATCGACAGGGCCGCGCAGACTGAAGCTTTCTTT. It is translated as CASTIDRAAQTEAFF.

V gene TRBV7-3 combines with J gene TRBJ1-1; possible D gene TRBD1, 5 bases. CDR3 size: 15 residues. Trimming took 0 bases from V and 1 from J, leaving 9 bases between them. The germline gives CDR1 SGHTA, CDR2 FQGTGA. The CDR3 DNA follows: TGTGCCAGCAGCTTAACAAGGCAGGGGAACACTGAAGCTTTCTTT. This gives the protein CASSLTRQGNTEAFF.

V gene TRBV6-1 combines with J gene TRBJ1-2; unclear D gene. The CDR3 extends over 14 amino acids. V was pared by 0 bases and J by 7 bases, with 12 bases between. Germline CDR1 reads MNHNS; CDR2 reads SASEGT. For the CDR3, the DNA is TGTGCCAGCAGTGAAGCTCTAGTCTTCCTTGGCTACACCTTC. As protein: CASSEALVFLGYTF.

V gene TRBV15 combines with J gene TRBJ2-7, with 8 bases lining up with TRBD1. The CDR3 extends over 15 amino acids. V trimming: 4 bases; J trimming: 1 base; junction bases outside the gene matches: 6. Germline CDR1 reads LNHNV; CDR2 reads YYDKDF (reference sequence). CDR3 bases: TGTGCCACCAGCACCAGACAGGGGTCTTCCTACGAGCAGTACTTC. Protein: CATSTRQGSSYEQYF.

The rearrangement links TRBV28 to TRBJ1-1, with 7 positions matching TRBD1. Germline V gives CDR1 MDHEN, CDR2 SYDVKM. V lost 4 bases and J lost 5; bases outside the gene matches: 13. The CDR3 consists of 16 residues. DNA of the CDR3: TGTGCCAGCAGTTCAGGGGGACAGCCTGGTCGGACTGAAGCTTTCTTT. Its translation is CASSSGGQPGRTEAFF.

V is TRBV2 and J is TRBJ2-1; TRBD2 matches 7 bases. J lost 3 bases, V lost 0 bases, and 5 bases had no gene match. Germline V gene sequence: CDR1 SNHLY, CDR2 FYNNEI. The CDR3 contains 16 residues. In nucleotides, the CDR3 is TGTGCCAGCAGTGAAGCGCCGTGGGGGGGCTACAATGAGCAGTTCTTC. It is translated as CASSEAPWGGYNEQFF.

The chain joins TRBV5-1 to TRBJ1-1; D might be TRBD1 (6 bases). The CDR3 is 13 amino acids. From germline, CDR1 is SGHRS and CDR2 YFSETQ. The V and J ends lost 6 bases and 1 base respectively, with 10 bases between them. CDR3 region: CASTRTANTEAFF. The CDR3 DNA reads TGCGCCAGCACGCGGACAGCGAACACTGAAGCTTTCTTT.

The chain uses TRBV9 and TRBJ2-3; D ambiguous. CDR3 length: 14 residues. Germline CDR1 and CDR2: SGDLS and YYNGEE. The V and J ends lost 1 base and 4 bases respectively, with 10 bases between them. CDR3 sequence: CASSVTDQPDTQYF. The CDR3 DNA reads TGTGCCAGCAGCGTAACAGATCAGCCAGATACGCAGTATTTT.

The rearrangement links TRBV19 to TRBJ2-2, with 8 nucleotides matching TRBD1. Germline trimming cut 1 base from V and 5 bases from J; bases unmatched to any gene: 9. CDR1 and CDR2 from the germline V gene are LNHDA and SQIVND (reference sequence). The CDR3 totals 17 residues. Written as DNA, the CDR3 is TGTGCCAGTAGTATAGCAGGGGGCGGATTGTTGACCGGGGAGCTGTTTTTT. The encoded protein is CASSIAGGGLLTGELFF. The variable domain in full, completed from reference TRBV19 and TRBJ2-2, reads DGGITQSPKYLFRKEGQNVTLSCEQNLNHDAMYWYRQDPGQGLRLIYYSQIVNDFQKGDIAEGYSVSREKKESFPLTVTSAQKNPTAFYLCASSIAGGGLLTGELFFGEGSRLTVL.

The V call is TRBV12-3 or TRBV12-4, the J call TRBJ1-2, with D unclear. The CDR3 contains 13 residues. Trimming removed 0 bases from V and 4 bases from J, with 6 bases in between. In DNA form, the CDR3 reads TGTGCCAGCAGTTTAGCTCGGAGCTATGGCTACACCTTC. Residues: CASSLARSYGYTF.

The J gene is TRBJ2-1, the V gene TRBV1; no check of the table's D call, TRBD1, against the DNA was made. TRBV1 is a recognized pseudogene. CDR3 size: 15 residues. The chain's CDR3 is CTSSQVSSGTGEQFF. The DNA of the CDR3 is TGCACCAGCAGCCAAGTTTCTAGTGGTACAGGAGAGCAGTTCTTC.

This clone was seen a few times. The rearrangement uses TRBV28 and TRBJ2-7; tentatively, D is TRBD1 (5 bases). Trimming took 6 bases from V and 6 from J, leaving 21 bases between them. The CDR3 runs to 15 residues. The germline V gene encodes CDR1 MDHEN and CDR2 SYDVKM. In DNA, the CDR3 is TGTGCCAGCAGGCCTGCGGCAGGGAAAGGGGTCGAGCAGTACTTC. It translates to CASRPAAGKGVEQYF.